The present T cell receptor (beta chain) was sequenced within a study of T cell responses to AZD1222 COVID-19 vaccine. CDR1 is MNHEY, CDR2 SVGEGT, per germline. The CDR3 consists of 13 residues. V shed 5 bases and J 4 bases; nucleotides not matched to a gene: 4. Findings of the study overall: Repertoire collection took place solely once the T cell response had peaked. Regions left unmutated in variants are reportedly the target of nearly half of spike-specific TCRs.

Points on this clone: What it recognizes is unknown.

Profiled with immunoSEQ multiplex PCR; TCRdb holds only in-frame clones, not every one. The sample contains about 150,000 clones, roughly 93% of which appear only once. The chain employs TRBV6-2 or TRBV6-3 and TRBJ2-7; 8 positions agree with TRBD1. The sequence came from an adult who received the AZD1222 COVID-19 vaccine. The source material was peripheral blood, sampled 28 days after the second AZD1222 dose. CDR3 sequence reads: CASSLRGLYEQYF. Written as DNA, the CDR3 is TGTGCCAGCAGTCTCAGGGGGCTTTACGAGCAGTACTTC.